The source of this T cell receptor delta chain is a study of gamma-delta chains in newborns, infants, children. Study in general: Polyclonal expansion of innate γδ T cells after birth follows microbial exposure.

The CDR3 runs to 15 residues. Between the trimmed V and J ends, which lost 4 bases and 10 bases, there was a span of 24 bases. Germline-derived CDR1 and CDR2 are GEAIGNYY and EKD. TCRdb reran clone calling via CATT on the reads. The sample records 10,000 to 12,000 delta-chain clones, 9% to 10% being singletons. This TCR derives from a child who was a newborn, infant or young child, either healthy, febrile or measles-vaccinated (not recorded which). Source material: blood. The chain links TRDV2 to TRDJ1; D is uncertain. CDR3 loop: CACDHVREDKQGLIF. The CDR3 DNA follows: TGTGCCTGTGATCATGTCCGGGAAGATAAGCAAGGACTCATCTTT.